These 12 T cell receptor beta chains were sequenced from one sample in a study of vaccination and CD4 T cells after COVID-19. Treatment of the sample: approximately 11-day PBMC culture with coronavirus spike peptide pools or control peptides (ViraFEST assay). The antigens for these receptors are not known. Sequence data for DNA of cultured CD4+ T cells were generated by the Oncomine TCR Beta short-read assay. TCRdb itself ran the PCR reads through MiXCR, one entry per CDR3 protein. Of 20,000 to 25,000 distinct CDR3 sequences listed, 45% to 50% are singletons. Sequencing was done on a sample of CD4+ T cells from blood, cultured in vitro. Receptors were obtained from a human donor who had recovered from COVID-19.

This chain links TRBV20-1 with TRBJ1-3, with D possibly TRBD1 on 6 matching bases. Looked up from germline, CDR1 is DFQATT and CDR2 is SNEGSKA (reference sequence). This CDR3 is built from 14 residues. V lost 6 bases, J lost 0 bases, and 12 bases lay in between. CDR3 DNA sequence: TGCAGTGCAGGGGGAGGGGGCTCTGGAAACACCATATATTTT. Amino acid sequence: CSAGGGGSGNTIYF.

This clonotype turned up a few times. This rearrangement joins TRBV30 to TRBJ1-6; D not certain. The CDR3 consists of 14 residues. Trimming removed 8 bases at V and 5 bases at J, with 16 bases between. CDR1 and CDR2 from the germline V gene are GTSNPN and SVGIG (reference sequence). The CDR3 DNA is TGTGCCGGCCCCAGTCAGTCTAATAATTCACCCCTCCACTTT. It translates to CAGPSQSNNSPLHF.

The J gene is TRBJ2-2, the V gene TRBV7-9; 7 nucleotides line up with TRBD1. V lost 1 base, J lost 7 bases, and 3 bases stayed unmatched. This CDR3 contains 14 residues. CDR1 is SEHNR and CDR2 is FQNEAQ in the germline V gene (reference sequence). CDR3 nucleotides: TGTGCCAGCAGCTTAGGACAGGGAAGCGGGGAGCTGTTTTTT. As protein: CASSLGQGSGELFF. The full variable domain, with the rest looked up from reference TRBV7-9 and TRBJ2-2, is DTGVSQNPRHKITKRGQNVTFRCDPISEHNRLYWYRQTLGQGPEFLTYFQNEAQLEKSRLLSDRFSAERPKGSFSTLEIQRTEQGDSAMYLCASSLGQGSGELFFGEGSRLTVL.

The chain links TRBV2 to TRBJ2-3; TRBD2 matches at 10 bases. The CDR3 is made up of 16 amino acids. Germline assignment: CDR1 SNHLY and CDR2 FYNNEI. V shed 6 bases, J shed 4 bases, and the junction held 10 bases outside the gene matches. The CDR3 reads CASSLSAGGFADTQYF. In DNA form, the CDR3 reads TGTGCCAGCAGCCTTTCAGCGGGAGGGTTCGCAGATACGCAGTATTTT.

This clonotype has more than one count but fewer than ten. The gene calls are TRBV6-1 and TRBJ2-3; D perhaps matches TRBD1 (6 bases). With 5 bases removed from V and 2 bases from J, the gap between germline ends came to 14 bases. CDR3 length equals 15 residues. Germline CDR1 reads MNHNS; CDR2 reads SASEGT. The CDR3 DNA follows: TGTGCCAGCAGTCCCACAGGGTTGACCACAGATACGCAGTATTTT. It encodes CASSPTGLTTDTQYF.

This clonotype was picked up a small number of times. J is TRBJ1-1 and V is TRBV20-1; no firm D call. Germline CDR1 is DFQATT and CDR2 is SNEGSKA (reference sequence). Trimming took 6 bases from V and 1 from J, leaving 3 bases between them. The length of the CDR3 is 10 residues. The CDR3 nucleotides read TGCAGTGCAGCGAACACTGAAGCTTTCTTT. Amino acids: CSAANTEAFF.

The chain combines TRBV10-2 with TRBJ1-1, with D tentatively TRBD1 (5 bases). Trimming shortened V by 5 bases and J by 4 bases, and 11 bases separated the two germline ends. The germline gives CDR1 WSHSY, CDR2 SAAADI. The CDR3 length is 13 residues. This CDR3 is CASSMAGRTEAFF. CDR3 bases: TGCGCCAGCAGTATGGCAGGGCGCACTGAAGCTTTCTTT.

This clonotype has more than one count but fewer than ten. V and J are TRBV28 and TRBJ2-7; no clear D. This CDR3 has 13 residues. Trimming pared 1 base from V and 2 bases from J, leaving 6 bases between. Germline CDR1 MDHEN, CDR2 SYDVKM. The CDR3 is CASSLFGPYEQYF. The CDR3 DNA reads as TGTGCCAGCAGTTTATTTGGTCCCTACGAGCAGTACTTC.

The rearrangement links TRBV2 to TRBJ1-5; D is unclear. V shed 0 bases and J shed 6 bases, with 3 bases lying between them. CDR3 length equals 12 residues. Germline V gives CDR1 SNHLY, CDR2 FYNNEI. CDR3 residues: CASSEAVQPQHF. CDR3 DNA sequence: TGTGCCAGCAGTGAAGCGGTTCAGCCCCAGCATTTT.

A few counts support this clonotype. The chain couples TRBV27 to TRBJ1-2; maybe TRBD1 (5 bases). V gave up 3 bases and J gave up 13 bases, with 15 bases separating them. The CDR3 length is 12 residues. Germline V CDR1 and CDR2: MNHEY, SMNVEV (reference sequence). CDR3 residues: CASSFRGRLLTF. The DNA for the CDR3 is TGTGCCAGCAGTTTTAGGGGACGGCTACTCACCTTC.

The chain couples TRBV10-1 to TRBJ2-3; possible D gene TRBD1, 5 bases. Trimming removed 5 bases at V and 0 bases at J, with 12 bases between. Germline lookup yields CDR1 WNHNN and CDR2 SYGVQD (reference sequence). The CDR3 extends over 15 amino acids. The CDR3 reads CASSFSAGSTDTQYF. The CDR3, as DNA: TGCGCCAGCAGTTTTTCCGCAGGGAGCACAGATACGCAGTATTTT.

The chain joins TRBV15 to TRBJ1-4, with TRBD1 matching over 8 bases. The germline V gene has CDR1 LNHNV and CDR2 YYDKDF (reference sequence). CDR3 size: 17 residues. J was trimmed by 5 bases and V by 2 bases; bases with no gene match: 10. CDR3 sequence: CATSRSPRDRTNEKLFF. DNA for the CDR3: TGTGCCACCAGCAGAAGTCCACGGGACAGGACGAATGAAAAACTGTTTTTT.